This T cell receptor (beta chain) was sequenced for a study of T cell clonality in common variable immunodeficiency. This clone was picked up many times. No antigen is known for it. The read ends 3 residues shy of where the CDR3 ends; the end is completed using the germline J gene. Study outcomes and limitations: CVID patient heterogeneity limited repertoire-clinical complication correlations. CVID subjects had higher TCRbeta clonality than healthy controls, most marked in about a third. Compared with controls, CVID subjects had fewer shared TCRbeta clones.

Donors gave roughly 5 to 8 ml heparinized peripheral whole blood. Trimming at V came to 4 bases and at J to 3 bases, leaving 3 bases not matched to a gene. Germline CDR1 reads SGHNT; CDR2 reads YYREEE (reference sequence). This CDR3 is 13 amino acids long. TCRdb keeps only in-frame clones here, not all; method: immunoSEQ multiplex PCR. The sample lists 55,000 or so clones, none appearing once, the ten largest making up around 0.8%. The chain uses TRBV5-4 and TRBJ2-7, with 8 bases identical to TRBD1. This TCR was recovered from a person aged 18 to 75 in good health. Input material: peripheral blood mononuclear cells. CDR3 sequence: CASSHGTGYEQYF. Incomplete CDR3 DNA: TGTGCCAGCAGCCATGGGACAGGCTACGAG.